The clone carrying this T cell receptor beta chain was observed once. The data originate from a study of control samples from healthy donors and cancer patients. Generated by immunoSEQ multiplex PCR, the TCRdb table keeps only in-frame clones and is missing some. The data contain more than 95,000 clones, about 92% of them singletons. With 1 base removed from V and 1 base from J, the gap between germline ends came to 7 bases. Germline V gene lookup returns CDR1 MNHEY and CDR2 SVGAGI. There are 14 residues in the CDR3. The receptor comes from a man at least 80 years old with head and neck cancer. Sequenced material: PBMCs. The rearrangement links TRBV6-5 to TRBJ1-2, with D hard to call. The CDR3 protein is CASSYFADNYGYTF. The CDR3 DNA sequence: TGTGCCAGCAGTTACTTTGCGGATAACTATGGCTACACCTTC.